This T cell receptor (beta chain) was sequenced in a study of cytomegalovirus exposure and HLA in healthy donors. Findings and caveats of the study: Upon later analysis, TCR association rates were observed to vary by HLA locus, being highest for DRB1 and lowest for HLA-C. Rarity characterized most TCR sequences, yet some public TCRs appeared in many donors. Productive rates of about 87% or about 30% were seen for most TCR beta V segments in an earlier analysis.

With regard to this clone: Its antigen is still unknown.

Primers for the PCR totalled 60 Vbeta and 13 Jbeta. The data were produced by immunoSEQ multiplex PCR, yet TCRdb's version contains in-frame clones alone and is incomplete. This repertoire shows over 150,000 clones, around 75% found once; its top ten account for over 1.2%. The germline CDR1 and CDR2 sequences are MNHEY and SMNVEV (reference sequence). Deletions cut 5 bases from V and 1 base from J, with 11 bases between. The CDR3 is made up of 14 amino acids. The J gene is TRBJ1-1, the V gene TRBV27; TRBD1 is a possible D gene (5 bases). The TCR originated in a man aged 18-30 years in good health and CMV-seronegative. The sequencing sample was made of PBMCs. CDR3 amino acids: CASSVGGSNTEAFF. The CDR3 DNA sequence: TGTGCCAGCAGTGTCGGGGGGTCGAACACTGAAGCTTTCTTT.